The present T cell receptor (beta chain) was sequenced within a study of shared clonotypes between healthy human individuals. This table comes from immunoSEQ multiplex PCR, and its TCRdb copy is limited to in-frame clones, with some not included. This table has roughly 2.4 million clones, about 94% appearing once. A word on this clone: The junction and the germline gene differ at one end; a read error may be behind it.

CDR3 length: 18 residues. Germline CDR1 is SSHAT and CDR2 is FNYEAQ (reference sequence). This receptor was obtained from a man aged 18 to 29 in good health. What was sequenced was naive CD4+ T cells sorted from blood. The subset was: CD45RA+ positively selected. The rearrangement joins TRBV7-7 to TRBJ2-2; TRBD2 matches 7 bases. The CDR3 region is CASSLAGRGTSNTGELFF. CDR3 nucleotides: TGTGCTAGCAGCTTGGCAGGGCGGGGGACTTCGAACACCGGGGAGCTGTTTTTT.